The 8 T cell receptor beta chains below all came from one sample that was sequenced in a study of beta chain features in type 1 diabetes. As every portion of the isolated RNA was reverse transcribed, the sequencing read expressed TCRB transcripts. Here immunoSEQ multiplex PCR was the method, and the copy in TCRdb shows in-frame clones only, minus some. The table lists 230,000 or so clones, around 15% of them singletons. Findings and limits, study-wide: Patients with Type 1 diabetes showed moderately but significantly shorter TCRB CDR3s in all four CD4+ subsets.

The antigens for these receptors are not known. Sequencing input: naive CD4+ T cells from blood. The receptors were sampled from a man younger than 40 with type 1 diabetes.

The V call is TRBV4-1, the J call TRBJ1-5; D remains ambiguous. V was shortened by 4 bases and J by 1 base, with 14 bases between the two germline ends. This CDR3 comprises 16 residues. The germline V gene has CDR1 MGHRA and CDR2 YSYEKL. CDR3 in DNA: TGCGCCAGCAGCCCGGGAGCAGGATCGAGCAATCAGCCCCAGCATTTT. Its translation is CASSPGAGSSNQPQHF.

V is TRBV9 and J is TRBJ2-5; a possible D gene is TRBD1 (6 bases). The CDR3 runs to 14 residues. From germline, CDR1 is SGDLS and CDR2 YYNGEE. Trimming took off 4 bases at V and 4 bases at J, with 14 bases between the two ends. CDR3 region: CASSPSTRGETQYF. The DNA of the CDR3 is TGTGCCAGCAGCCCAAGTACCAGGGGAGAGACCCAGTACTTC. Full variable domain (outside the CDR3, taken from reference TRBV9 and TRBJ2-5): DSGVTQTPKHLITATGQRVTLRCSPRSGDLSVYWYQQSLDQGLQFLIQYYNGEERAKGNILERFSAQQFPDLHSELNLSSLELGDSALYFCASSPSTRGETQYFGPGTRLLVL.

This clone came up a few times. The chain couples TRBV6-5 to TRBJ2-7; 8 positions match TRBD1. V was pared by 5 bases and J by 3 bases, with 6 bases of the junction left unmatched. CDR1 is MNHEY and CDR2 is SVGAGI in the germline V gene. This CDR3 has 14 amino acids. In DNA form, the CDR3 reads TGTGCCAGCAGTGACCAGGGACAGGACTACGAGCAGTACTTC. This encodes CASSDQGQDYEQYF.

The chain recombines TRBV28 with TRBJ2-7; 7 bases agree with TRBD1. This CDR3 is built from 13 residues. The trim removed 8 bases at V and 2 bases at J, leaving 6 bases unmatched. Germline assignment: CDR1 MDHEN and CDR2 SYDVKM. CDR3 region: CASLGTAPYEQYF. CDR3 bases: TGTGCCAGCTTAGGGACAGCTCCCTACGAGCAGTACTTC.

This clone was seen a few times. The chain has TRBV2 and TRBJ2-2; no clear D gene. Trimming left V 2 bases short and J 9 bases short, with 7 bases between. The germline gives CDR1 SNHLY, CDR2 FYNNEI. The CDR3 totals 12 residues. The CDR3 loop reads CASSEIGRELFF. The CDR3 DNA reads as TGTGCCAGCAGTGAAATTGGCCGGGAGCTGTTTTTT.

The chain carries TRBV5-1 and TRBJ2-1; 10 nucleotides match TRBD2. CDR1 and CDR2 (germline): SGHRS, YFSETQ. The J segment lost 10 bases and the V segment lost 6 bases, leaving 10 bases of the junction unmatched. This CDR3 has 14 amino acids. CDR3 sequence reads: CASTDYSSGSEQFF. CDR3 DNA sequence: TGCGCCAGCACCGATTACTCTAGCGGGAGCGAGCAGTTCTTC.

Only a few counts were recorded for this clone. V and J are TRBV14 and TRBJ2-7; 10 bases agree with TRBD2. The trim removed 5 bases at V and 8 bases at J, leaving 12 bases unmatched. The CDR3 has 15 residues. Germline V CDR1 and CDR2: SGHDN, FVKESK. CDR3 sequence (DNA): TGTGCCAGCAGCATAGCAGGGCTAGCGGGAGCCCAGCAGTACTTC. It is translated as CASSIAGLAGAQQYF.

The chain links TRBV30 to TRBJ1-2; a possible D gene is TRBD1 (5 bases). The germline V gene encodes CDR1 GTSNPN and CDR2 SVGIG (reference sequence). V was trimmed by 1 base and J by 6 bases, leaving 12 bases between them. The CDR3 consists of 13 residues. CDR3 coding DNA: TGTGCCTGGAGTGAGAGCAGGGTTGATGGCTACACCTTC. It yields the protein CAWSESRVDGYTF.